Following are 27 T cell receptor beta chains from one sample sequenced in a study of cytomegalovirus exposure and HLA in healthy donors. The PCR made use of 60 Vbeta and 13 Jbeta primers. Data came from immunoSEQ multiplex PCR; TCRdb stores just in-frame clones and leaves some out. The sample has approximately 110,000 clones; around three quarters are singletons. Sequenced sample: PBMCs. These receptors originate from a human donor in good health.

This clone was counted a few times. The rearrangement links TRBV25-1 to TRBJ1-2, with 9 positions matching TRBD1. V dropped 7 bases and J dropped 4; count of bases not matched to a gene: 4. CDR1 is MGHDK and CDR2 is SYGVNS in the germline V gene. This CDR3 contains 13 residues. The CDR3 sequence: CASKGQGSYGYTF. CDR3 DNA sequence: TGTGCCAGCAAGGGACAGGGTTCCTATGGCTACACCTTC.

This chain uses TRBV29-1 with TRBJ1-1; D is possibly TRBD1 (5 bases). The ends were cut back, 4 bases at V and 11 bases at J, with 23 bases in the middle. CDR1 and CDR2 from the germline V gene are SQVTM and ANQGSEA. The CDR3 has 14 residues. The CDR3 is CSVGSKSVGQDAFF. The CDR3 DNA follows: TGCAGCGTTGGGAGTAAGAGTGTGGGGCAAGATGCTTTCTTT.

The CDR3 reads CASSFTTGGLDEQYF. The CDR3 DNA reads as TGTGCCAGCAGCTTTACGACAGGGGGGTTGGACGAGCAGTACTTC. The chain recombines TRBV7-9 with TRBJ2-7; 9 positions agree with TRBD1. With 3 bases clipped from V and 5 bases from J, the junction kept 8 bases outside the gene matches. The CDR3 consists of 15 residues. Germline loops: CDR1 SEHNR, CDR2 FQNEAQ (reference sequence).

The chain joins TRBV6-6 to TRBJ1-5, with a tentative D call TRBD1 (6 bases). From germline, CDR1 is MNHNY and CDR2 SVGAGI (reference sequence). This CDR3 is built from 15 residues. V was shortened by 2 bases and J by 0 bases, with 8 bases between the two germline ends. For the CDR3, the DNA is TGTGCCAGCAGTTACGGACAGTATAGCAATCAGCCCCAGCATTTT. Its translation: CASSYGQYSNQPQHF.

The chain carries TRBV27 and TRBJ2-1; D unclear. CDR1 MNHEY and CDR2 SMNVEV come from the germline V gene (reference sequence). Trimming stripped 3 bases from V and 1 base from J, with 13 bases between. The CDR3 is made up of 16 amino acids. The CDR3 here is CASSFERVNSYNEQFF. CDR3 nucleotides: TGTGCCAGCAGTTTTGAGCGCGTGAATTCCTACAATGAGCAGTTCTTC.

This clone came up a few times. The chain couples TRBV6-1 to TRBJ2-3; 11 bases fit TRBD2. Germline assignment: CDR1 MNHNS and CDR2 SASEGT. Trimming removed 1 base from V and 4 bases from J; junction bases left unmatched: 1. This CDR3 comprises 15 residues. DNA of the CDR3: TGTGCCAGCAGTGAAGGACTAGCGGGGTCAGATACGCAGTATTTT. It encodes CASSEGLAGSDTQYF.

J is TRBJ2-7 and V is TRBV10-3; 9 bases agree with TRBD1. Germline lookup yields CDR1 ENHRY and CDR2 SYGVKD. The CDR3 is 15 residues long. J was trimmed by 4 bases and V by 5 bases; bases with no gene match: 9. The CDR3 bases are TGTGCCATCAGTCAACCGGGACAGGGCCTATACGAGCAGTACTTC. Its translation: CAISQPGQGLYEQYF.

The chain has TRBV5-4 and TRBJ2-7, with 7 bases that match TRBD1. CDR3 length: 17 amino acids. CDR1 and CDR2 (germline): SGHNT, YYREEE (reference sequence). V lost 1 base and J lost 4; bases outside the gene matches: 14. CDR3 sequence reads: CASSLISVTGKRYEQYF. The CDR3 nucleotides are TGTGCCAGCAGCTTGATTTCCGTGACAGGGAAAAGGTACGAGCAGTACTTC.

This rearrangement joins TRBV9 to TRBJ2-3, with TRBD1 matching over 7 bases. This CDR3 spans 15 amino acids. J was trimmed by 0 bases and V by 1 base; bases with no gene match: 2. Looked up from germline, CDR1 is SGDLS and CDR2 is YYNGEE. In nucleotides, the CDR3 is TGTGCCAGCAGCGTATCGGGACAGAGCACAGATACGCAGTATTTT. This translates into CASSVSGQSTDTQYF. The full variable domain, its missing parts supplied by reference TRBV9 and TRBJ2-3, is DSGVTQTPKHLITATGQRVTLRCSPRSGDLSVYWYQQSLDQGLQFLIQYYNGEERAKGNILERFSAQQFPDLHSELNLSSLELGDSALYFCASSVSGQSTDTQYFGPGTRLTVL.

The gene calls are TRBV25-1 and TRBJ2-5; 7 nucleotides align to TRBD1. The V gene's germline CDR1 is MGHDK and CDR2 SYGVNS. The V gene end was trimmed by 5 bases and the J gene end by 5 bases; junction bases not matched to a gene: 17. This CDR3 has 17 amino acids. The CDR3 nucleotides read TGTGCCAGCAGTCGAGGGGGCGCAGGGGGAACGAGGGAGACCCAGTACTTC. It codes for CASSRGGAGGTRETQYF.

This clone appeared once. The gene calls are TRBV6-5 and TRBJ1-5, with unresolved D. Germline CDR1 and CDR2: MNHEY and SVGAGI. The CDR3 extends over 14 amino acids. V was shortened by 6 bases and J by 3 bases, with 12 bases between the two germline ends. This chain's CDR3 is CASRPSGINQPQHF. As DNA, the CDR3 is TGTGCCAGCAGACCCTCGGGGATCAATCAGCCCCAGCATTTT.

A note on this clone: The junction does not match germline at one end; this may be a read error. The V and J genes are TRBV7-7 and TRBJ2-1; 11 bases match TRBD2. The germline V gene has CDR1 SSHAT and CDR2 FNYEAQ (reference sequence). This CDR3 has 17 residues. The CDR3 protein is CASSLEVGLAAYNEQFF. CDR3 in DNA: TGTGCTAGCAGCTTAGAAGTGGGACTAGCGGCATACAATGAGCAGTTCTTC.

The V gene is TRBV6-1, the J gene TRBJ1-2; perhaps TRBD1 as D (6 bases). Germline V gene lookup returns CDR1 MNHNS and CDR2 SASEGT. This CDR3 contains 14 residues. The V gene lost 6 bases and the J gene lost 0 bases, with 11 bases spanning the gap. The CDR3 DNA follows: TGTGCCAGCAGCCCGGGACAAGCTAACTATGGCTACACCTTC. Encoded protein: CASSPGQANYGYTF.

J is TRBJ2-7 and V is TRBV6-5, with unresolved D. CDR1 and CDR2 (germline): MNHEY, SVGAGI. CDR3 length: 15 amino acids. V gave up 0 bases and J gave up 0 bases, with 9 bases separating them. CDR3 sequence: CASSYSRWSSYEQYF. The CDR3 DNA reads as TGTGCCAGCAGTTACTCTCGGTGGAGCTCCTACGAGCAGTACTTC.

The gene calls are TRBV19 and TRBJ2-4; TRBD1 matches 7 bases. After removal of 1 base from V and 9 bases from J, the junction contained 9 bases not matched to a gene. Per germline, CDR1 LNHDA and CDR2 SQIVND (reference sequence). The CDR3 length is 15 residues. The CDR3 loop reads CASSIGTSTGTIQYF. CDR3 coding DNA: TGTGCCAGTAGTATAGGAACTTCGACAGGGACCATTCAGTACTTC.

The J gene is TRBJ1-1, the V gene TRBV18; D gene unclear. V lost 6 bases and J 4 bases, leaving 15 bases between the germline ends. This CDR3 is built from 14 residues. Germline CDR1 is KGHSH and CDR2 is LQKENI. Here the CDR3 DNA reads TGTGCCAGCTCGCCCTACGGGGAGGGCACTGAAGCTTTCTTT. This sequence encodes CASSPYGEGTEAFF.

The chain employs TRBV28 and TRBJ1-1; 8 positions agree with TRBD1. The CDR3 loop spans 14 amino acids. Germline CDR1 is MDHEN and CDR2 is SYDVKM. The trim removed 7 bases at V and 4 bases at J, leaving 8 bases unmatched. CDR3 sequence: CASTQTGATTEAFF. The CDR3 coding sequence is TGTGCCAGCACCCAGACAGGGGCAACCACTGAAGCTTTCTTT.

This chain connects TRBV11-2 to TRBJ2-7; 8 bases fit TRBD2. Trimming cost V 5 bases and J 9 bases; bases outside gene matches: 3. Per germline, CDR1 SGHAT and CDR2 FQNNGV. The CDR3 runs 11 residues. The CDR3 sequence: CASSPAGVQYF. The CDR3 DNA follows: TGTGCCAGCAGCCCAGCGGGGGTGCAGTACTTC.

This clone was seen a handful of times. V is TRBV28 and J is TRBJ2-7; 8 nucleotides line up with TRBD1. The length of the CDR3 is 15 residues. The germline CDR1 and CDR2 sequences are MDHEN and SYDVKM. Unmatched junction bases numbered 9, after V lost 5 bases and J lost 3 bases. CDR3 sequence reads: CASSGGQGADYEQYF. In nucleotides, the CDR3 is TGTGCCAGCAGTGGGGGTCAGGGGGCCGACTACGAGCAGTACTTC. Drawing the rest from reference TRBV28 and TRBJ2-7, the complete variable domain is DVKVTQSSRYLVKRTGEKVFLECVQDMDHENMFWYRQDPGLGLRLIYFSYDVKMKEKGDIPEGYSVSREKKERFSLILESASTNQTSMYLCASSGGQGADYEQYFGPGTRLTVT.

This clone showed up just a few times. V usage is TRBV2 and J usage is TRBJ2-1; 13 nucleotides line up with TRBD2. Germline assignment: CDR1 SNHLY and CDR2 FYNNEI. This CDR3 region has 17 residues. The trim removed 4 bases at V and 11 bases at J, leaving 14 bases unmatched. Written as DNA, the CDR3 is TGTGCCAGCAGTGGGGAGGGAGGGTCTGGGACTAGCGGGAAGCAGTTCTTC. Protein product: CASSGEGGSGTSGKQFF.

The chain has TRBV9 and TRBJ2-2; D is possibly TRBD2 (5 bases). The CDR3 covers 16 residues. Trimming left V 3 bases short and J 5 bases short, with 17 bases between. Per the germline V gene, CDR1 is SGDLS and CDR2 is YYNGEE. CDR3 DNA sequence: TGTGCCAGCAGCGGGTTCTACAGCCGGGGAACCGGGGAGCTGTTTTTT. Translation gives CASSGFYSRGTGELFF.

This clone was seen only once. The V call is TRBV7-9, the J call TRBJ2-7; 12 nucleotides agree with TRBD2. The germline V gene has CDR1 SEHNR and CDR2 FQNEAQ (reference sequence). The CDR3 is made up of 15 amino acids. V trimming: 6 bases; J trimming: 5 bases; junction bases outside the gene matches: 8. The CDR3 nucleotides read TGTGCCAGCAGTTACTGGACTAGCGGGACTGACGAGCAGTACTTC. It translates to CASSYWTSGTDEQYF. The complete variable domain, with remaining parts taken from reference TRBV7-9 and TRBJ2-7, reads DTGVSQNPRHKITKRGQNVTFRCDPISEHNRLYWYRQTLGQGPEFLTYFQNEAQLEKSRLLSDRFSAERPKGSFSTLEIQRTEQGDSAMYLCASSYWTSGTDEQYFGPGTRLTVT.

The chain joins TRBV18 to TRBJ2-3, with 8 bases lining up with TRBD2. The CDR3 has 16 amino acids. The germline gives CDR1 KGHSH, CDR2 LQKENI. The V segment lost 0 bases and the J segment 0 bases; nucleotides outside the gene matches: 2. CDR3 coding DNA: TGTGCCAGCTCACCACCGCCTAGCGGGAGCACAGATACGCAGTATTTT. This codes for CASSPPPSGSTDTQYF.

V usage is TRBV15 and J usage is TRBJ2-7, with a possible D match to TRBD1 (6 bases). Deletions cut 3 bases from V and 0 bases from J, with 15 bases between. In germline, CDR1 is LNHNV, CDR2 YYDKDF (reference sequence). The CDR3 totals 16 residues. The CDR3 region is CATSRTGTQNSYEQYF. The CDR3 DNA sequence: TGTGCCACCAGCAGGACCGGGACACAAAACTCCTACGAGCAGTACTTC.

V usage is TRBV7-9 and J usage is TRBJ2-3; the match to TRBD1 covers 7 bases. This CDR3 comprises 13 residues. From germline, CDR1 is SEHNR and CDR2 FQNEAQ (reference sequence). V gave up 6 bases and J gave up 9 bases; unmatched junction bases: 9. The CDR3 DNA follows: TGTGCCAGCAGGCACAGGGGCCCCGACACGCAGTATTTT. Its protein is CASRHRGPDTQYF.

J is TRBJ2-1 and V is TRBV19; 7 bases are shared with TRBD2. Germline V gene sequence: CDR1 LNHDA, CDR2 SQIVND (reference sequence). This CDR3 is 14 amino acids long. The junction had 4 bases not matched to a gene; V was cut back by 3 bases and J by 5 bases. CDR3 loop: CASSIQRGHNEQFF. CDR3 DNA sequence: TGTGCCAGTAGTATCCAGCGGGGCCACAATGAGCAGTTCTTC.

This sequence joins TRBV10-3 and TRBJ2-1; the match to TRBD2 covers 12 bases. The CDR3 extends over 16 amino acids. Germline-derived CDR1 and CDR2 are ENHRY and SYGVKD. With 2 bases clipped from V and 6 bases from J, the junction kept 5 bases outside the gene matches. In nucleotides, the CDR3 is TGTGCCATCAGTGAGCCGACTAGCGGGAGATTCAATGAGCAGTTCTTC. Its translation: CAISEPTSGRFNEQFF.